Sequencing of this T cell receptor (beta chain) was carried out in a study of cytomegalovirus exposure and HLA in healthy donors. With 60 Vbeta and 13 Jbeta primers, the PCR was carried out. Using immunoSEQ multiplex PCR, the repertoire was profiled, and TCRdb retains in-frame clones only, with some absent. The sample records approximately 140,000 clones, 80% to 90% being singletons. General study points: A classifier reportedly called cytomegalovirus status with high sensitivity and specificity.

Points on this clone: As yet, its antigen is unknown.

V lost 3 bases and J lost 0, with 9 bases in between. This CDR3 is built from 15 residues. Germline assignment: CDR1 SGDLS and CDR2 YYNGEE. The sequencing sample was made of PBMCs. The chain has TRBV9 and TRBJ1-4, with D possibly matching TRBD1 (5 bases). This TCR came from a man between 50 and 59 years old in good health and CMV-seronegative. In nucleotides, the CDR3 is TGTGCCAGCAGCGGCCCAGGGTCAACTAATGAAAAACTGTTTTTT. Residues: CASSGPGSTNEKLFF.